The T cell receptor beta chain under discussion was sequenced for a study of T-cell reconstitution after alpha-beta-depleted transplantation in children. This clonotype was seen once. One end of the junction does not line up with germline, which may come from a read error. The CDR3 has 15 residues. Per the germline V gene, CDR1 is MDHEN and CDR2 is SYDVKM. Unique molecular identifiers were used in preparing the TCRbeta library. TCRdb independently ran MiXCR on the PCR reads; one entry per CDR3 protein. The table includes over 150,000 distinct CDR3 sequences, roughly 6.3% detected once. This receptor was identified in a girl younger than two with combined immunodeficiency, due to receive a stem cell transplant. This chain connects TRBV28 to TRBJ1-2; 10 positions agree with TRBD1. The starting material was PBMCs, obtained before TCRalphabeta/CD19-depleted stem cell transplant. Here the CDR3 reads CASSILGTGDYGHTF. As DNA, the CDR3 is TGTGCCAGCAGTATCCTCGGGACAGGGGACTATGGCCACACCTTC.